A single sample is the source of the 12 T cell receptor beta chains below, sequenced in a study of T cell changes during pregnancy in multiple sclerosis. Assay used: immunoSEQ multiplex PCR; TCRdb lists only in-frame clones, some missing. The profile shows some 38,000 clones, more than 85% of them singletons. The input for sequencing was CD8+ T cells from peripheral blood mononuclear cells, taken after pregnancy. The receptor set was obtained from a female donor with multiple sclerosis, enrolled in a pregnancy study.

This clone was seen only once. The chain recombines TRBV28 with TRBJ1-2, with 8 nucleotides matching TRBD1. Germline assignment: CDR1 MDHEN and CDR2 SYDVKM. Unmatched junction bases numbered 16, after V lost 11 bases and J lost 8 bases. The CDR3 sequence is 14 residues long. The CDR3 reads CAAVRQGRTSGYTF. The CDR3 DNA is TGTGCCGCCGTTAGACAGGGGAGGACCTCCGGCTACACCTTC.

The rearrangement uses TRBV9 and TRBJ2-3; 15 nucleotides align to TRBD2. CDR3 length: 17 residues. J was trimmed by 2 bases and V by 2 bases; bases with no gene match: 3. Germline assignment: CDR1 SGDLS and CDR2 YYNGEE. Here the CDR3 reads CASSVGLAGGTTDTQYF. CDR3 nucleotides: TGTGCCAGCAGCGTTGGACTAGCGGGGGGGACCACAGATACGCAGTATTTT.

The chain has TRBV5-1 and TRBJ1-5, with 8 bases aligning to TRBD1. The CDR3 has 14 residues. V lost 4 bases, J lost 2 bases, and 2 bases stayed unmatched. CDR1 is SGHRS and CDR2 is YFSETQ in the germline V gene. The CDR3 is CASSLTGGNQPQHF. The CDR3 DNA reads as TGCGCCAGCAGCCTGACAGGGGGCAATCAGCCCCAGCATTTT.

The CDR3 sequence: CASSDGLAGGPAQETQYF. Here the CDR3 DNA reads TGTGCCAGCAGCGATGGACTAGCGGGAGGACCAGCTCAAGAGACCCAGTACTTC. This chain connects TRBV9 to TRBJ2-5, with 14 positions matching TRBD2. Per germline, CDR1 SGDLS and CDR2 YYNGEE. The CDR3 is made up of 18 amino acids. The V gene end was trimmed by 3 bases and the J gene end by 2 bases; junction bases not matched to a gene: 9.

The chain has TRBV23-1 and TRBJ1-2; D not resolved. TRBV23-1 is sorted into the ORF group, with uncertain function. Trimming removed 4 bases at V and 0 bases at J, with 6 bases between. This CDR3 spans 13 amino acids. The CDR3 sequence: CASSPRANYGYTF. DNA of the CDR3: TGCGCCAGCAGTCCGAGGGCTAACTATGGCTACACCTTC.

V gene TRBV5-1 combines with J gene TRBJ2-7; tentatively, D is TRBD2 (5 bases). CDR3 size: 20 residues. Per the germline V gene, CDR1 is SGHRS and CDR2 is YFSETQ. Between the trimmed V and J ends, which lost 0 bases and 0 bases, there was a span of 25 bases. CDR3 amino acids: CASSLGGHPRRTKSSYEQYF. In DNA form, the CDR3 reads TGCGCCAGCAGCTTGGGAGGGCATCCCCGAAGGACCAAGAGCTCCTACGAGCAGTACTTC.

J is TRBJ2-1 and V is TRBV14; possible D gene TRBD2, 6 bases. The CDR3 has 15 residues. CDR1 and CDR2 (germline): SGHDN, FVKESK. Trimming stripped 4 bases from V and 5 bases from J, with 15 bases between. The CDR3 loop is CASSREEGTNNEQFF. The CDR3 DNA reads TGTGCCAGCAGCCGGGAGGAGGGCACCAACAATGAGCAGTTCTTC.

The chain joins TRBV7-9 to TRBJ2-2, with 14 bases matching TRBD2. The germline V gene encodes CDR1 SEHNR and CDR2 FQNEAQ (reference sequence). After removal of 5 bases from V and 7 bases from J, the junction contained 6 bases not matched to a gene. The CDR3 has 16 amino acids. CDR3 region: CASSQGLAGVRGELFF. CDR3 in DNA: TGTGCCAGCAGCCAGGGACTAGCGGGAGTCCGCGGGGAGCTGTTTTTT.

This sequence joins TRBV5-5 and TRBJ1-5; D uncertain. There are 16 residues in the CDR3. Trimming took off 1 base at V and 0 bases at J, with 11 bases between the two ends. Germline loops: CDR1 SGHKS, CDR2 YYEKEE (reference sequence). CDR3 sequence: CASSLWEGLSNQPQHF. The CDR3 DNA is TGTGCCAGCAGCTTGTGGGAGGGTCTTAGCAATCAGCCCCAGCATTTT.

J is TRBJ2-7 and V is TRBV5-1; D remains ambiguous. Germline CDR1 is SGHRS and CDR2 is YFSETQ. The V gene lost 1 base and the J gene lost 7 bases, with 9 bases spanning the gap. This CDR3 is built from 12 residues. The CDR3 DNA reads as TGCGCCAGCAGCTTGACCCAGATGGAGCAGTACTTC. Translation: CASSLTQMEQYF.

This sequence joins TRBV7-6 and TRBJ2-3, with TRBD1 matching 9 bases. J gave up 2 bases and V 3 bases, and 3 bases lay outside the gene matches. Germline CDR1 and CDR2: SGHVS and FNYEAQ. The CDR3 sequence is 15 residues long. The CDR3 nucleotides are TGTGCCAGCAGCTTCCGGGACAGGGTCACAGATACGCAGTATTTT. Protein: CASSFRDRVTDTQYF.

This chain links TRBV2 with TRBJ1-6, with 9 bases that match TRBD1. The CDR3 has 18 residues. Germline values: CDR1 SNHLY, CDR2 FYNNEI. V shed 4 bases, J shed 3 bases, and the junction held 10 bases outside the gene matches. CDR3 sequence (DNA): TGTGCCAGCAGTGTCCGGGACAGGGTCGGTGGCTATAATTCACCCCTCCACTTT. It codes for CASSVRDRVGGYNSPLHF.